The rows below give T cell receptor beta chains drawn from one sample of a study of T cells in Graves' hyperthyroidism and ophthalmopathy. TCRdb itself ran the multiplex PCR reads through MiXCR, one entry per CDR3 protein. The sample has about 610,000 distinct CDR3 sequences, approximately 14% seen once. The sample was blood. Every receptor here comes from a woman aged 35 to 49 with Graves' ophthalmopathy. The CDR3 runs from the conserved cysteine through the conserved F or W. D genes are given only for firm matches. Rows may omit the clone size; those that give it use once, few, many or a size class.

>many|TRBV6-5|TRBJ2-7|TRBD2
CASSSVGGPGEQYF
TGTGCCAGCAGTTCGGTGGGAGGGCCGGGCGAGCAGTACTTC
>few|TRBV6-1|TRBJ1-4|NA
CASSDRAEEKLFF
TGTGCCAGCAGTGACAGGGCCGAGGAAAAACTGTTTTTT
>NA|TRBV7-2|TRBJ2-7|NA
CASSLIGFNEQYF
TGTGCCAGCAGCTTAATTGGGTTCAACGAGCAGTACTTC
>NA|TRBV12-3/TRBV12-4|TRBJ2-5|TRBD2
CASSSGLAGETETQYF
TGTGCCAGCAGTTCAGGACTAGCGGGAGAGACGGAGACCCAGTACTTC
>NA|TRBV28|TRBJ1-2|NA
CASSSPSGYYGYTF
TGTGCCAGCAGCTCCCCTTCAGGCTACTATGGCTACACCTTC
>many|TRBV6-2/TRBV6-3|TRBJ2-7|TRBD2
CASQSAGVVDEQYF
TGTGCCAGCCAGTCAGCGGGAGTTGTCGACGAGCAGTACTTC
>many|TRBV27|TRBJ2-7|NA
CASSWGDGSYEQYF
TGTGCCAGCAGTTGGGGGGACGGCTCCTACGAGCAGTACTTC
>many|TRBV4-1|TRBJ2-5|NA
CASSQEEVTQETQYF
TGCGCCAGCAGCCAAGAAGAAGTCACACAAGAGACCCAGTACTTC
>NA|TRBV30|TRBJ2-7|NA
CAWSLAGSRSYEQYF
TGTGCCTGGAGCCTGGCAGGCTCACGGTCCTACGAGCAGTACTTC
>NA|TRBV20-1|TRBJ2-4|NA
CSASPATTEGNIQYF
TGCAGTGCTAGCCCCGCTACCACCGAGGGAAACATTCAGTACTTC
>few|TRBV7-3|TRBJ2-6|NA
CASSQGGGANVLTF
TGTGCCAGCAGCCAAGGGGGTGGGGCCAACGTCCTGACTTTC
>many|TRBV4-3|TRBJ2-2|NA
CASSQDQEGSYTGELFF
TGCGCCAGCAGCCAAGACCAAGAGGGCTCCTACACCGGGGAGCTGTTTTTT
>many|TRBV11-2|TRBJ2-7|TRBD2
CASSLESPLVIAGVAEQYF
TGTGCCAGCAGCTTAGAAAGTCCTCTTGTGATAGCGGGAGTCGCGGAGCAGTACTTC
>many|TRBV20-1|TRBJ2-5|TRBD2
CSARGLTSGRVQETQYF
TGCAGTGCTAGAGGTCTAACTAGCGGGAGGGTTCAAGAGACCCAGTACTTC
>many|TRBV28|TRBJ1-5|NA
CASSFFRLNQPQHF
TGTGCCAGCAGTTTTTTTCGGCTAAATCAGCCCCAGCATTTT
>many|TRBV28|TRBJ2-7|NA
CASTTSPYEQYF
TGTGCCAGCACCACGTCCCCTTACGAGCAGTACTTC
>NA|TRBV12-3/TRBV12-4|TRBJ2-7|TRBD1
CASSPRGQEYEQYF
TGTGCCAGCAGTCCCAGGGGACAGGAGTACGAGCAGTACTTC
>NA|TRBV28|TRBJ1-2|NA
CASTLWQGVGNYGYTF
TGTGCCAGCACCCTATGGCAGGGAGTCGGGAACTATGGCTACACCTTC
>many|TRBV6-1|TRBJ2-1|TRBD2
CASSRQAGAYNEQFF
TGTGCCAGCAGTCGACAAGCGGGGGCCTACAATGAGCAGTTCTTC
>many|TRBV12-3/TRBV12-4|TRBJ1-2|NA
CASSLGGEGGYGYTF
TGTGCCAGCAGCCTTGGGGGGGAAGGGGGCTATGGCTACACCTTC